This T cell receptor beta chain was recorded in a study of response to subunit inactivated influenza vaccine. Notes on the study in general: Each seasonal flu vaccination may recruit only limited new T cells, authors suggested.

Note on this clonotype: What it binds is unknown. One end of the junction does not line up with germline, which may come from a read error.

The CDR3 totals 18 residues. Germline V gene lookup returns CDR1 LGHDT and CDR2 YNNKEL (reference sequence). Via MiXCR, TCRdb re-called the RT-PCR reads, giving one row per CDR3 protein. The data contain 500,000 to 600,000 distinct CDR3 sequences, approximately 7.1% of them singletons. V is TRBV3-1 and J is TRBJ2-1; 16 bases agree with TRBD2. The starting material was PBMCs from blood, obtained around 25 months after vaccination. The origin of this receptor is a man aged 50 to 75 who received an inactivated influenza vaccine. CDR3 sequence: CACSQEGTSGGDYNEQFF. The CDR3 region has the DNA TGTGCCTGCAGCCAGGAGGGGACTAGCGGGGGGGACTACAATGAGCAGTTCTTC.